A selection of T cell receptor beta chains follows, all from one sample in a study of chemoradiotherapy in HPV16-positive cancers. Using immunoSEQ multiplex PCR, the repertoire was profiled, and TCRdb retains in-frame clones only, with some absent. The profile shows about 2,200 clones, roughly 69% of them singletons. This material consisted of tumor tissue, taken from a patient who underwent chemoradiotherapy. Receptor source: a human donor with HPV-associated anogenital cancer. Each CDR3 is given with its conserved first and last residue. The D gene is left open where the match is weak.

D	V	CDR3
-	TRBV7-3	CASSELQETEAFF
-	TRBV4-1	CASSPERGRETQYF
-	TRBV7-6	CASSLNRGNYAAFF
TRBD1	TRBV28	CASSLTGRHGYTF
-	TRBV28	CASSSRALYGYTF
TRBD1	TRBV7-9	CASSTGTGLSNQPQHF
-	TRBV5-1	CASSGQTYEQYF
-	TRBV7-2	CASSGQLYTEAFF
TRBD1	TRBV4-1	CASSQGDRGLGQPQHF
-	TRBV5-4	CASSYSAATQETQYF
-	TRBV6-6	CASSYSGRPELFF
-	TRBV10-2	CASRGGAYEQYF